The 27 T cell receptor beta chains below come from one sample, sequenced in a study of T cells in tuberculosis. After thawing and overnight rest, PBMC were stained with GMM-loaded CD1B tetramer, viability dye and anti-CD3 for sorting. CD1B tetramers were loaded with Rhodococcus equi-derived C32 glucose monomycolate. Sequencing used immunoSEQ multiplex PCR; TCRdb keeps in-frame clones, though not all of them. The table includes around 50,000 clones, 88% detected once. The sequencing sample was made of CD1b-GMM tetramer-negative cells sorted from PBMCs. All receptors come from an adult woman with latent tuberculosis.

The chain couples TRBV13 to TRBJ1-2; 8 bases align to TRBD1. With 4 bases clipped from V and 4 bases from J, the junction kept 5 bases outside the gene matches. CDR1 and CDR2 from the germline V gene are PRHDT and FYEKMQ (reference sequence). There are 14 residues in the CDR3. The CDR3 region has the DNA TGTGCCAGCAGCTCCGGACAGGGTAGCTATGGCTACACCTTC. This sequence encodes CASSSGQGSYGYTF.

The chain has TRBV5-1 and TRBJ2-1; D is undetermined. The V end was cut by 1 base, the J end by 3 bases, with 5 bases between. This CDR3 has 13 amino acids. Germline V gene lookup returns CDR1 SGHRS and CDR2 YFSETQ. This CDR3 reads CASSLSVYNEQFF. In nucleotides, the CDR3 is TGCGCCAGCAGCTTGTCGGTCTACAATGAGCAGTTCTTC. Supplemented by reference TRBV5-1 and TRBJ2-1, the full variable domain reads KAGVTQTPRYLIKTRGQQVTLSCSPISGHRSVSWYQQTPGQGLQFLFEYFSETQRNKGNFPGRFSGRQFSNSRSEMNVSTLELGDSALYLCASSLSVYNEQFFGPGTRLTVL.

The chain carries TRBV7-2 and TRBJ1-2; 12 nucleotides agree with TRBD1. With V trimmed by 4 bases and J by 4 bases, 13 bases remained unmatched. CDR1 is SGHTA, CDR2 FQGNSA, per germline. There are 18 residues in the CDR3. The CDR3 sequence is CASSSAGTGGGKGYGYTF. CDR3 coding DNA: TGTGCCAGCAGCTCAGCCGGGACAGGGGGCGGTAAGGGCTATGGCTACACCTTC.

The chain has TRBV30 and TRBJ1-2; possible D gene TRBD1, 5 bases. The V and J ends lost 6 bases and 3 bases respectively, with 17 bases between them. The CDR3 totals 14 residues. Germline V gene data show CDR1 as GTSNPN and CDR2 as SVGIG (reference sequence). CDR3 DNA: TGTGCCTGTAAATCCGAGGACACCTACTATGGCTACACCTTC. The encoded protein is CACKSEDTYYGYTF.

The chain is built from TRBV27 and TRBJ2-7, with 10 bases lining up with TRBD1. CDR3 size: 14 residues. Losses at the gene ends were 4 bases for V and 5 bases for J; bases not matched to a gene: 5. CDR1 MNHEY and CDR2 SMNVEV come from the germline V gene (reference sequence). CDR3 in DNA: TGTGCCAGCAGTTCCGGGACAGGGGCCCACGAGCAGTACTTC. It specifies CASSSGTGAHEQYF.

This clone was seen a handful of times. Other DNA sequences in this sample translate to the same CDR3. J is TRBJ1-5 and V is TRBV9; possibly TRBD1 for D (5 bases). This CDR3 is built from 14 residues. The germline CDR1 and CDR2 sequences are SGDLS and YYNGEE. V lost 2 bases to trimming and J lost 2 bases, with 8 bases between them. The CDR3 DNA sequence: TGTGCCAGCAGCGTCGGGGGTGGCAATCAGCCCCAGCATTTT. Protein: CASSVGGGNQPQHF. Full variable domain (rest looked up from reference TRBV9 and TRBJ1-5): DSGVTQTPKHLITATGQRVTLRCSPRSGDLSVYWYQQSLDQGLQFLIQYYNGEERAKGNILERFSAQQFPDLHSELNLSSLELGDSALYFCASSVGGGNQPQHFGDGTRLSIL.

The chain couples TRBV27 to TRBJ2-7, with D unresolved. The germline V gene has CDR1 MNHEY and CDR2 SMNVEV (reference sequence). Trimming removed 6 bases from V and 3 bases from J, with 6 bases in between. The CDR3 totals 11 residues. CDR3 DNA: TGTGCCAGCAGCTCCGGCTACGAGCAGTACTTC. It codes for CASSSGYEQYF.

The chain couples TRBV4-2 to TRBJ1-4; D gene unclear. Germline V gene data show CDR1 as LGHNA and CDR2 as YNFKEQ. This CDR3 has 19 residues. The V end lost 0 bases, the J end lost 2 bases, and 19 bases lay between the germline ends. Here the CDR3 reads CASSQDTVPSSTTNEKLFF. The CDR3, as DNA: TGTGCCAGCAGCCAAGATACAGTACCCTCATCCACGACTAATGAAAAACTGTTTTTT.

The V gene is TRBV11-2, the J gene TRBJ2-3, with TRBD2 matching 12 bases. Germline V gene sequence: CDR1 SGHAT, CDR2 FQNNGV. V lost 1 base and J lost 4; bases outside the gene matches: 3. CDR3 length equals 16 residues. The CDR3 reads CASSLGLAGESDTQYF. Here the CDR3 DNA reads TGTGCCAGCAGCTTAGGACTAGCGGGGGAGTCAGATACGCAGTATTTT.

The CDR3 here is CASSQGPGLAGGTQYF. CDR3 DNA: TGCGCCAGCAGCCAAGGACCGGGACTAGCGGGAGGGACCCAGTACTTC. The chain carries TRBV4-1 and TRBJ2-5, with TRBD2 identical over 15 bases. Trimming removed 1 base from V and 7 bases from J; junction bases left unmatched: 4. Germline loops: CDR1 MGHRA, CDR2 YSYEKL. The CDR3 extends over 16 amino acids.

There are a few counts of this clone. V and J are TRBV27 and TRBJ1-2; 10 positions agree with TRBD1. The V gene end was trimmed by 0 bases and the J gene end by 8 bases; junction bases not matched to a gene: 3. The CDR3 is 14 amino acids. From germline, CDR1 is MNHEY and CDR2 SMNVEV (reference sequence). CDR3: CASSLSGTGVGYTF. The CDR3 DNA reads as TGTGCCAGCAGTTTATCTGGGACAGGGGTCGGCTACACCTTC.

The table lists this clone with a few counts. The chain joins TRBV7-2 to TRBJ2-5, with D perhaps matching TRBD1 (5 bases). Trimming left V 5 bases short and J 5 bases short, with 12 bases between. In germline, CDR1 is SGHTA, CDR2 FQGNSA. The CDR3 runs 13 residues. CDR3: CASSQGISETQYF. CDR3 DNA: TGTGCCAGCAGCCAGGGAATTTCGGAGACCCAGTACTTC.

The V call is TRBV7-2, the J call TRBJ2-3; 14 nucleotides line up with TRBD2. With 0 bases clipped from V and 1 base from J, the junction kept 3 bases outside the gene matches. The CDR3 totals 18 residues. Germline CDR1 reads SGHTA; CDR2 reads FQGNSA. CDR3 nucleotides: TGTGCCAGCAGCTTAGCCAGGGGACTAGCGGGGGGCACAGATACGCAGTATTTT. This encodes CASSLARGLAGGTDTQYF.

V is TRBV10-3 and J is TRBJ2-7; D may be TRBD1 (5 bases). V lost 7 bases and J 3 bases, leaving 10 bases between the germline ends. This CDR3 contains 12 residues. Germline CDR1 reads ENHRY; CDR2 reads SYGVKD. CDR3 sequence reads: CAITDNSYEQYF. Here the CDR3 DNA reads TGTGCCATCACGGACAATAGCTACGAGCAGTACTTC.

This clone appeared a single time. The V call is TRBV28, the J call TRBJ1-2; 7 bases agree with TRBD1. The germline V gene has CDR1 MDHEN and CDR2 SYDVKM. The CDR3 covers 12 residues. V shed 5 bases and J 8 bases; nucleotides not matched to a gene: 5. CDR3 in DNA: TGTGCCAGCAGTCAACAGGGGAGAGGCTACACCTTC. This gives the protein CASSQQGRGYTF.

The chain employs TRBV6-5 and TRBJ1-2; D might be TRBD1 (6 bases). From germline, CDR1 is MNHEY and CDR2 SVGAGI. The V end lost 8 bases, the J end lost 4 bases, and 17 bases lay between the germline ends. CDR3 length equals 14 residues. DNA for the CDR3: TGTGCCAGCTGTCGACTCCCGGACAGCTATGGCTACACCTTC. This encodes CASCRLPDSYGYTF.

The chain has TRBV5-4 and TRBJ1-2; TRBD1 is a possible D gene (5 bases). CDR1 SGHNT and CDR2 YYREEE come from the germline V gene (reference sequence). The CDR3 length is 14 residues. The germline V and J ends were trimmed by 0 bases and 4 bases, with 10 bases remaining between them. CDR3 sequence: CASSLGGDPYGYTF. In nucleotides, the CDR3 is TGTGCCAGCAGCTTGGGGGGGGACCCCTATGGCTACACCTTC.

This chain links TRBV19 with TRBJ1-2; a possible D gene is TRBD1 (6 bases). The length of the CDR3 is 15 residues. Germline values: CDR1 LNHDA, CDR2 SQIVND (reference sequence). Trimming removed 10 bases from V and 8 bases from J, with 26 bases in between. The CDR3 coding sequence is TGTGCCACCAGGAAGGGGGACGGGCGTTCGGAAGGCTACACCTTC. It translates to CATRKGDGRSEGYTF.

CDR3 protein: CASSPGVGRGAQPQHF. In DNA form, the CDR3 reads TGTGCCAGCTCACCAGGGGTAGGCAGGGGGGCCCAGCCCCAGCATTTT. The chain combines TRBV18 with TRBJ1-5; 7 positions match TRBD1. Germline V gene sequence: CDR1 KGHSH, CDR2 LQKENI. The CDR3 is 16 amino acids. V lost 2 bases and J lost 7; bases outside the gene matches: 11.

The rearrangement links TRBV27 to TRBJ2-5, with a weak D call TRBD1 (5 bases). Germline V gives CDR1 MNHEY, CDR2 SMNVEV (reference sequence). CDR3 length: 16 residues. V lost 2 bases, J lost 1 base, and 14 bases lay in between. CDR3 region: CASSLGQGGFQETQYF. The CDR3, as DNA: TGTGCCAGCAGTTTAGGTCAGGGTGGATTCCAAGAGACCCAGTACTTC.

A single count supports this clone. The chain couples TRBV14 to TRBJ2-7, with D perhaps TRBD1 (6 bases). V gave up 0 bases and J gave up 3 bases, with 18 bases separating them. The CDR3 spans 17 residues. CDR1 SGHDN and CDR2 FVKESK come from the germline V gene. CDR3 loop: CASSQDFSRLDSYEQYF. The CDR3 coding sequence is TGTGCCAGCAGCCAAGATTTTTCGCGTTTGGACAGCTACGAGCAGTACTTC.

This clone was seen a few times. The rearrangement joins TRBV6-4 to TRBJ2-3; TRBD2 matches at 9 bases. The CDR3 has 16 residues. Germline V CDR1 and CDR2: MRHNA, SNTAGT. Trimming cost V 1 base and J 2 bases; bases outside gene matches: 4. For the CDR3, the DNA is TGTGCCAGCAGTGACTTAGCGGGAGCGGCCACAGATACGCAGTATTTT. It is translated as CASSDLAGAATDTQYF.

This chain joins TRBV7-3 and TRBJ1-5; D uncertain. Between the trimmed V and J ends, which lost 5 bases and 0 bases, there was a span of 8 bases. The CDR3 loop spans 14 amino acids. Germline CDR1 and CDR2: SGHTA and FQGTGA. The CDR3 bases are TGTGCCAGCAGCATACGAGGTAGCAATCAGCCCCAGCATTTT. This codes for CASSIRGSNQPQHF.

This clone was counted between two and nine times. J is TRBJ2-7 and V is TRBV7-2; D remains ambiguous. The V end was cut by 5 bases, the J end by 3 bases, with 14 bases between. Per the germline V gene, CDR1 is SGHTA and CDR2 is FQGNSA. The CDR3 runs 14 residues. In DNA, the CDR3 is TGTGCCAGCAGCCCTCGGTCCGGGTACTACGAGCAGTACTTC. It encodes CASSPRSGYYEQYF.

There are a few counts of this clone. The V call is TRBV5-1, the J call TRBJ2-5; D not certain. V lost 0 bases and J lost 5, with 5 bases in between. CDR3 size: 12 residues. Germline V gene data show CDR1 as SGHRS and CDR2 as YFSETQ. The CDR3 nucleotides are TGCGCCAGCAGCTTGGTTCGGGAGACCCAGTACTTC. This gives the protein CASSLVRETQYF.

This chain links TRBV28 with TRBJ2-5; D remains ambiguous. Germline values: CDR1 MDHEN, CDR2 SYDVKM. This CDR3 is 10 amino acids long. V was clipped by 5 bases and J by 5 bases, with 3 bases between them. The CDR3 nucleotides are TGTGCCAGCAGTCTGGAGACCCAGTACTTC. This gives the protein CASSLETQYF. The full variable domain, in which reference TRBV28 and TRBJ2-5 provide the parts outside the CDR3, is DVKVTQSSRYLVKRTGEKVFLECVQDMDHENMFWYRQDPGLGLRLIYFSYDVKMKEKGDIPEGYSVSREKKERFSLILESASTNQTSMYLCASSLETQYFGPGTRLLVL.

J is TRBJ2-2 and V is TRBV19, with a tentative D call TRBD1 (6 bases). The V gene's germline CDR1 is LNHDA and CDR2 SQIVND (reference sequence). V was pared by 5 bases and J by 7 bases, with 17 bases between. The CDR3 has 15 amino acids. CDR3 bases: TGTGCCAGTAGTCAGCCAGGGGATCGATTCGGGGAGCTGTTTTTT. This encodes CASSQPGDRFGELFF.